The 20 T cell receptor beta chains listed next were all sequenced from one sample in a study of T cells after yellow fever vaccination. TCRdb reprocessed the 5' RACE reads with MiXCR, giving one entry per CDR3 protein. The table shows roughly 350,000 distinct CDR3 sequences, with about 4% occurring only once. The material was PBMCs, obtained 5 days after the yellow fever booster vaccination. The source of these receptors is a young man who received the YFV17D yellow fever vaccine.

This clonotype was observed a handful of times. The gene calls are TRBV5-6 and TRBJ2-1; D could derive from TRBD1 or TRBD2 (6 bases each). CDR1 is SGHDT and CDR2 is YYEEEE in the germline V gene. V was shortened by 2 bases and J by 6 bases, with 18 bases between the two germline ends. This CDR3 is built from 16 residues. The DNA for the CDR3 is TGTGCCAGCAGCTTTTTTCTAGCGAGGGGGTCCAATGAGCAGTTCTTC. Amino acids: CASSFFLARGSNEQFF.

The rearrangement uses TRBV5-6 and TRBJ2-6, with D possibly being TRBD1 or TRBD2 (5 bases each). V lost 4 bases, J lost 4 bases, and 18 bases lay in between. Germline V lookup: CDR1 SGHDT, CDR2 YYEEEE. The CDR3 is made up of 17 amino acids. This chain's CDR3 is CASSKGPVTSGANVLTF. The CDR3 DNA reads TGTGCCAGCAGCAAGGGACCTGTCACGAGCGGGGCCAACGTCCTGACTTTC.

This clonotype was seen once. The V gene is TRBV5-4, the J gene TRBJ2-7; D possibly corresponds to TRBD1 (5 bases). The CDR3 extends over 15 amino acids. Germline V CDR1 and CDR2: SGHNT, YYREEE (reference sequence). Trimming took 0 bases from V and 3 from J, leaving 13 bases between them. CDR3 nucleotide sequence: TGTGCCAGCAGCTTGGATTCGTCAGGGATCTACGAGCAGTACTTC. Translation: CASSLDSSGIYEQYF.

The table lists this clonotype with many counts. The chain recombines TRBV4-3 with TRBJ2-5; D unresolved. CDR1 is LGHNA and CDR2 is YSLEER in the germline V gene. Trimming left V 0 bases short and J 5 bases short, with 7 bases between. The length of the CDR3 is 13 residues. CDR3 protein: CASSQEERETQYF. In DNA form, the CDR3 reads TGCGCCAGCAGCCAAGAGGAGAGGGAGACCCAGTACTTC.

This clonotype was seen a handful of times. The V call is TRBV24-1, the J call TRBJ2-5; D is uncertain. The CDR3 covers 11 residues. Germline assignment: CDR1 KGHDR and CDR2 SFDVKD. The V end was cut by 1 base, the J end by 4 bases, with 0 bases between. CDR3 amino acids: CATSDLETQYF. As DNA, the CDR3 is TGTGCCACCAGTGATTTAGAGACCCAGTACTTC.

This clonotype was recorded many times. The gene calls are TRBV5-1 and TRBJ2-1; D is undetermined. The germline CDR1 and CDR2 sequences are SGHRS and YFSETQ. The CDR3 is 15 amino acids. Trimming left V 4 bases short and J 0 bases short, with 11 bases between. The CDR3 DNA reads TGCGCCAGCAGCACGGACGGAAGCTCCTACAATGAGCAGTTCTTC. Translating gives CASSTDGSSYNEQFF.

This clonotype showed up many times. The chain joins TRBV4-2 to TRBJ2-7; D perhaps matches TRBD1 (6 bases). The germline V gene encodes CDR1 LGHNA and CDR2 YNFKEQ. The CDR3 sequence is 16 residues long. The V end was cut by 0 bases, the J end by 8 bases, with 20 bases between. CDR3 DNA sequence: TGTGCCAGCAGCCAAGAAGTATCTGGGGCAGGGGCCAAGCAGTACTTC. This codes for CASSQEVSGAGAKQYF.

This CDR3 is CASSSDVGVVINEQFF. CDR3 sequence (DNA): TGTGCCAGCAGCTCAGACGTAGGGGTGGTCATTAATGAGCAGTTCTTC. The chain is built from TRBV7-2 and TRBJ2-1, with D possibly matching TRBD1 (5 bases). The CDR3 is made up of 16 amino acids. V shed 4 bases and J shed 7 bases, with 20 bases lying between them. The germline gives CDR1 SGHTA, CDR2 FQGNSA.

This clonotype was detected a few times. CDR3 residues: CASSFTRGNSPLHF. CDR3 nucleotide sequence: TGTGCCAGCAGCTTTACTCGGGGGAATTCACCCCTCCACTTT. The chain recombines TRBV7-8 with TRBJ1-6, with TRBD1 as a possible D gene (5 bases). The CDR3 has 14 residues. Trimming left V 3 bases short and J 7 bases short, with 10 bases between. Germline CDR1 reads SGHVS; CDR2 reads FQNEAQ.

Details on this clonotype: The CDR3 ends on some other residue instead of the conserved phenylalanine or tryptophan, so this is likely a read error. The chain couples TRBV7-3 to TRBJ2-1; 12 bases fit TRBD2. V shed 5 bases and J 6 bases; nucleotides not matched to a gene: 5. Germline loops: CDR1 SGHTA, CDR2 FQGTGA. This CDR3 region has 15 residues. For the CDR3, the DNA is TGTGCCAGCAGCGCAGGACTAGCGGGGTTCAATGAGCAGTTCCTC. Translating gives CASSAGLAGFNEQFL.

This clonotype was seen only a few times. The rearrangement links TRBV12-3 or TRBV12-4 to TRBJ2-1, with 8 bases matching TRBD2. This CDR3 is 15 amino acids long. V lost 4 bases, J lost 2 bases, and 4 bases stayed unmatched. The DNA of the CDR3 is TGTGCCAGCAGTTATGGCGGGGGGACCTACAATGAGCAGTTCTTC. It translates to CASSYGGGTYNEQFF.

V and J are TRBV3-1 and TRBJ2-3; D gene ambiguous. The V end was cut by 4 bases, the J end by 3 bases, with 20 bases between. In germline, CDR1 is LGHDT, CDR2 YNNKEL (reference sequence). The CDR3 runs to 17 residues. The DNA for the CDR3 is TGTGCCAGCAGCCTCAACGGCCTTCTCCCGAGGACAGATACGCAGTATTTT. Encoded protein: CASSLNGLLPRTDTQYF.

This clonotype has at least ten counts. The rearrangement links TRBV18 to TRBJ2-7; 11 nucleotides line up with TRBD1. Germline CDR1 is KGHSH and CDR2 is LQKENI. This CDR3 has 14 amino acids. The J segment lost 0 bases and the V segment lost 9 bases, leaving 4 bases of the junction unmatched. The CDR3 bases are TGTGCCAGACTGGGACAGGGGGGCTCCTACGAGCAGTACGTC. Protein: CARLGQGGSYEQYV.

This clonotype was counted between two and nine times. In nucleotides, the CDR3 is TGTGCCAGCAGCTTAGCCGGCACAGCCAAAAACATTCAGTACTTC. It translates to CASSLAGTAKNIQYF. The chain links TRBV7-8 to TRBJ2-4; D remains unclear. This CDR3 is 15 amino acids long. Germline CDR1 reads SGHVS; CDR2 reads FQNEAQ. V was cut by 0 bases and J by 0 bases, with 6 bases left in between. Variable domain in full (rest from reference TRBV7-8 and TRBJ2-4): GAGVSQSPRYKVAKRGQDVALRCDPISGHVSLFWYQQALGQGPEFLTYFQNEAQLDKSGLPSDRFFAERPEGSVSTLKIQRTQQEDSAVYLCASSLAGTAKNIQYFGAGTRLSVL.

This chain uses TRBV7-2 with TRBJ2-5, with 8 positions matching TRBD2. Per the germline V gene, CDR1 is SGHTA and CDR2 is FQGNSA. The CDR3 contains 16 residues. Trimming at V came to 1 base and at J to 4 bases, leaving 8 bases not matched to a gene. In nucleotides, the CDR3 is TGTGCCAGCAGCTTAGGTGTCGGGGGGGCCCCAGAGACCCAGTACTTC. Protein sequence: CASSLGVGGAPETQYF.

This clonotype showed up many times. An end of the junction does not agree with germline; a read error may underlie this. V gene TRBV20-1 combines with J gene TRBJ2-4; D remains ambiguous. This CDR3 region has 13 residues. The V gene's germline CDR1 is DFQATT and CDR2 SNEGSKA (reference sequence). CDR3 sequence (DNA): TGCAGTGCCAGAGAGTTAGCCAAAAACATTCAGTACTTC. This encodes CSARELAKNIQYF.

Ten or more counts support this clonotype. This chain connects TRBV20-1 to TRBJ2-5, with TRBD2 matching over 8 bases. The germline V gene has CDR1 DFQATT and CDR2 SNEGSKA (reference sequence). With 4 bases clipped from V and 5 bases from J, the junction kept 6 bases outside the gene matches. CDR3 length: 13 residues. The CDR3 DNA follows: TGCAGTGCTATGACGGGGGGGCCTGAGACCCAGTACTTC. This codes for CSAMTGGPETQYF.

The chain carries TRBV23-1 and TRBJ2-7, with D maybe TRBD1 (6 bases). TRBV23-1 is identified as an open reading frame with a role that is uncertain. Deletions cut 1 base from V and 3 bases from J, with 10 bases between. This CDR3 spans 14 amino acids. CDR3 residues: CASSQWNRVYEQYF. CDR3 sequence (DNA): TGCGCCAGCAGTCAATGGAACAGGGTCTACGAGCAGTACTTC.

This clonotype has a handful of counts. The rearrangement uses TRBV12-5 and TRBJ2-2; unclear D gene. Germline CDR1 and CDR2: LGHNT and FRNRAP. Deletions cut 0 bases from V and 5 bases from J, with 13 bases between. The CDR3 runs to 16 residues. CDR3 DNA sequence: TGTGCTAGTGGTTTGGTACTGGAACTTGTTACCGGGGAGCTGTTTTTT. As protein: CASGLVLELVTGELFF. The full variable domain, with the rest looked up from reference TRBV12-5 and TRBJ2-2, is DARVTQTPRHKVTEMGQEVTMRCQPILGHNTVFWYRQTMMQGLELLAYFRNRAPLDDSGMPKDRFSAEMPDATLATLKIQPSEPRDSAVYFCASGLVLELVTGELFFGEGSRLTVL.

This clonotype was detected many times. The chain recombines TRBV4-1 with TRBJ2-7, with D tentatively TRBD2 (5 bases). Per germline, CDR1 MGHRA and CDR2 YSYEKL. Trimming cost V 3 bases and J 0 bases, with 12 bases left between them. CDR3 length equals 15 residues. DNA for the CDR3: TGCGCCAGCAGCCAGAGCGGCTATAGCTCCTACGAGCAGTACTTC. Translation gives CASSQSGYSSYEQYF.